This TCR beta chain was sequenced in a study of blood T cell repertoires in COVID-19. Those enrolled, adults aged about 18 to 89 years, came from some 23 US areas. This CDR3 has 15 amino acids. The germline V gene encodes CDR1 SGHRS and CDR2 YFSETQ. Germline trimming cut 2 bases from V and 9 bases from J; bases unmatched to any gene: 11. Produced via immunoSEQ multiplex PCR; TCRdb's table is partial and in-frame only. The sample yields 300,000 to 450,000 clones, 70% to 90% seen once. V and J are TRBV5-1 and TRBJ2-1, with 7 bases lining up with TRBD2. This TCR derives from a man aged 35 to 55 in a cohort exposed to, infected with or recovered from COVID-19 (not recorded which). Specimen: PBMCs or T cells enriched from blood (not recorded which). For the CDR3, the DNA is TGCGCCAGCAGCTTAAGTGGGAGGGCCGAAGGTGAGCAGTTCTTC. It yields the protein CASSLSGRAEGEQFF.